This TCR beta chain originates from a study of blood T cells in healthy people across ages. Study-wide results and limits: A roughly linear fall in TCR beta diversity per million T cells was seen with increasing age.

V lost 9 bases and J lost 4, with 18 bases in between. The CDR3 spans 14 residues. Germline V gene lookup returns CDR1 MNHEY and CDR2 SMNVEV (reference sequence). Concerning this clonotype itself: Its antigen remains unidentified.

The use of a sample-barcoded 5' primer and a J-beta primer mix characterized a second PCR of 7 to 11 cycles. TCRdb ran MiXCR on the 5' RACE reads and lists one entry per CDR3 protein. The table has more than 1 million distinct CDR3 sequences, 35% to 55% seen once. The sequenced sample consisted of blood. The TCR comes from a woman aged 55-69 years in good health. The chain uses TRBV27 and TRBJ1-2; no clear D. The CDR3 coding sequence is TGTGCCAGTGGGGAACAGAGTCCCATCTATGGCTACACCTTC. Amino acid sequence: CASGEQSPIYGYTF.